The 25 T cell receptor beta chains given below trace back to one sample, sequenced in a study of CD8+ T cells in alopecia areata. RNA extraction and reverse transcription yielded cDNA as sequencing template. Clones were read by immunoSEQ multiplex PCR, and TCRdb kept only the in-frame ones, dropping some. The sample carries over 150,000 clones, 60% to 70% recorded once. Treatment of the sample: oral pan-JAK inhibitor, 5-10 mg twice daily. The sequencing here drew on CD4+ T cells sorted from blood, taken at week 4, from a patient treated with tofacitinib. Receptors were obtained from a human donor with alopecia areata.

This sequence joins TRBV28 and TRBJ2-7, with TRBD1 matching over 7 bases. Germline CDR1 MDHEN, CDR2 SYDVKM. Trimming removed 5 bases from V and 4 bases from J; junction bases left unmatched: 11. The CDR3 consists of 15 residues. CDR3 residues: CASSGYWDRGYEQYF. The CDR3 DNA is TGTGCCAGCAGTGGCTATTGGGACAGAGGGTACGAGCAGTACTTC.

The V call is TRBV7-8, the J call TRBJ2-5; tentatively, D is TRBD1 or TRBD2 (5 bases each). Looked up from germline, CDR1 is SGHVS and CDR2 is FQNEAQ. V was pared by 4 bases and J by 1 base, with 7 bases between. This CDR3 spans 13 amino acids. CDR3 coding DNA: TGTGCCAGCAGCTGGGGGACCCAAGAGACCCAGTACTTC. Translating gives CASSWGTQETQYF.

The chain employs TRBV28 and TRBJ2-5; D tentatively reads TRBD1 or TRBD2 (5 bases each). V was shortened by 5 bases and J by 4 bases, with 23 bases between the two germline ends. Germline V gene lookup returns CDR1 MDHEN and CDR2 SYDVKM. This CDR3 is built from 17 residues. This CDR3 reads CASSIRVGEPKGETQYF. The CDR3 DNA sequence: TGTGCCAGCAGTATCAGGGTCGGGGAACCAAAAGGAGAGACCCAGTACTTC.

This clone was observed a handful of times. The rearrangement links TRBV27 to TRBJ1-2; D ambiguous. CDR1 MNHEY and CDR2 SMNVEV come from the germline V gene (reference sequence). Trimming took 11 bases from V and 2 from J, leaving 9 bases between them. The CDR3 totals 11 residues. This CDR3 is CAYGVNYGYTF. The CDR3 DNA is TGTGCCTATGGGGTAAACTATGGCTACACCTTC.

There are a few counts of this clone. The rearrangement joins TRBV11-2 to TRBJ2-4; perhaps TRBD2 as D (6 bases). This CDR3 is built from 11 residues. V lost 0 bases and J lost 12, with 6 bases in between. Looked up from germline, CDR1 is SGHAT and CDR2 is FQNNGV. The CDR3 DNA reads as TGTGCCAGCAGCTTAGACGGGGGTCAGTACTTC. This translates into CASSLDGGQYF.

The table lists this clone with a few counts. The chain uses TRBV6-5 and TRBJ2-3; the D call may be TRBD1 or TRBD2 (5 bases each). V gave up 7 bases and J gave up 3 bases, with 11 bases separating them. CDR1 and CDR2 from the germline V gene are MNHEY and SVGAGI. The length of the CDR3 is 13 residues. The CDR3 coding sequence is TGTGCCAGCAACACAGGACTGACAGATACGCAGTATTTT. As protein: CASNTGLTDTQYF.

This clone was seen a few times. The V gene is TRBV2, the J gene TRBJ2-5, with a tentative D call TRBD2 (5 bases). The V gene lost 4 bases and the J gene lost 1 base, with 10 bases spanning the gap. The CDR3 has 14 amino acids. Germline V gene sequence: CDR1 SNHLY, CDR2 FYNNEI. The CDR3 nucleotides are TGTGCCAGCAGTGTGGACTTGGCCCAAGAGACCCAGTACTTC. It encodes CASSVDLAQETQYF. The complete variable domain, with remaining parts taken from reference TRBV2 and TRBJ2-5, reads EPEVTQTPSHQVTQMGQEVILRCVPISNHLYFYWYRQILGQKVEFLVSFYNNEISEKSEIFDDQFSVERPDGSNFTLKIRSTKLEDSAMYFCASSVDLAQETQYFGPGTRLLVL.

The V gene is TRBV20-1, the J gene TRBJ1-4; D unclear. Germline CDR1 is DFQATT and CDR2 is SNEGSKA (reference sequence). CDR3 length: 11 residues. V lost 6 bases, J lost 7 bases, and 9 bases lay in between. The CDR3 loop is CSARLGEKLFF. The CDR3 DNA reads as TGCAGTGCGAGGCTCGGTGAAAAACTGTTTTTT.

This chain connects TRBV25-1 to TRBJ1-2; D remains unclear. Germline V lookup: CDR1 MGHDK, CDR2 SYGVNS. V lost 4 bases and J 4 bases, leaving 4 bases between the germline ends. The CDR3 is made up of 11 amino acids. In nucleotides, the CDR3 is TGTGCCAGCAGTGCCCGCTATGGCTACACCTTC. Protein product: CASSARYGYTF.

The chain has TRBV2 and TRBJ2-2, with 7 nucleotides matching TRBD2. J lost 5 bases, V lost 3 bases, and 3 bases had no gene match. Looked up from germline, CDR1 is SNHLY and CDR2 is FYNNEI. The CDR3 covers 14 residues. The CDR3 sequence is CASSEAGGTGELFF. The CDR3 DNA is TGTGCCAGCAGTGAGGCCGGGGGGACCGGGGAGCTGTTTTTT.

V is TRBV29-1 and J is TRBJ2-3; no definite D call. The CDR3 loop spans 11 amino acids. CDR1 is SQVTM and CDR2 is ANQGSEA in the germline V gene. Trimming removed 4 bases from V and 6 bases from J, with 8 bases in between. CDR3 DNA: TGCAGCGTTGTCCGGGCCGATACGCAGTATTTT. Translated, it gives CSVVRADTQYF.

This clone has more than one count but fewer than ten. This sequence joins TRBV5-1 and TRBJ2-2; D unresolved. Germline values: CDR1 SGHRS, CDR2 YFSETQ. This CDR3 has 15 residues. V was trimmed by 1 base and J by 0 bases, leaving 7 bases between them. CDR3 sequence (DNA): TGCGCCAGCAGCTTGTTACAGACGAACACCGGGGAGCTGTTTTTT. Its translation is CASSLLQTNTGELFF. Full variable domain (remainder filled in from reference TRBV5-1 and TRBJ2-2): KAGVTQTPRYLIKTRGQQVTLSCSPISGHRSVSWYQQTPGQGLQFLFEYFSETQRNKGNFPGRFSGRQFSNSRSEMNVSTLELGDSALYLCASSLLQTNTGELFFGEGSRLTVL.

The chain links TRBV25-1 to TRBJ1-2, with a tentative D call TRBD1 (6 bases). Trimming removed 3 bases from V and 7 bases from J, with 9 bases in between. Germline-derived CDR1 and CDR2 are MGHDK and SYGVNS. The CDR3 runs 12 residues. The CDR3 reads CASSDTGTGYTF. The CDR3 bases are TGTGCCAGCAGTGATACAGGGACTGGCTACACCTTC.

V gene TRBV23-1 combines with J gene TRBJ2-7, with 9 bases matching TRBD1. TRBV23-1 is reported as an ORF; its role is uncertain. The CDR3 extends over 16 amino acids. The trim removed 9 bases at V and 0 bases at J, leaving 12 bases unmatched. The CDR3 bases are TGCGCCAGACCGGGACAGGGTCGTACCAGCTCCTACGAGCAGTACTTC. Translation gives CARPGQGRTSSYEQYF.

This chain connects TRBV9 to TRBJ1-5, with D possibly being TRBD1 (6 bases). V was shortened by 3 bases and J by 3 bases, with 10 bases between the two germline ends. This CDR3 is 14 amino acids long. Germline values: CDR1 SGDLS, CDR2 YYNGEE. The DNA of the CDR3 is TGTGCCAGCAGCGGCCGGGACACCAATCAGCCCCAGCATTTT. This sequence encodes CASSGRDTNQPQHF.

This clone was counted only a few times. The chain carries TRBV14 and TRBJ2-5; D remains unclear. Per germline, CDR1 SGHDN and CDR2 FVKESK. The V end was cut by 0 bases, the J end by 5 bases, with 10 bases between. This CDR3 comprises 14 residues. CDR3 DNA: TGTGCCAGCAGCCAAGATTACGAAGGGGAGACCCAGTACTTC. This translates into CASSQDYEGETQYF.

This chain uses TRBV2 with TRBJ1-5; tentative D call: TRBD1 (5 bases). CDR3 length: 14 amino acids. Germline V lookup: CDR1 SNHLY, CDR2 FYNNEI. The ends were cut back, 4 bases at V and 4 bases at J, with 11 bases in the middle. CDR3 residues: CASSGSGRNQPQHF. CDR3 nucleotides: TGTGCCAGCAGTGGCTCAGGGAGGAATCAGCCCCAGCATTTT.

The chain couples TRBV7-8 to TRBJ1-2; weak D call: TRBD1 (6 bases). Trimming cost V 5 bases and J 8 bases, with 12 bases left between them. The CDR3 contains 12 residues. Germline V CDR1 and CDR2: SGHVS, FQNEAQ. The CDR3 region has the DNA TGTGCCAGCAGCCTTGGGGGGGGCGGCTACACCTTC. This gives the protein CASSLGGGGYTF.

This chain joins TRBV23-1 and TRBJ2-1; 7 positions agree with TRBD1. TRBV23-1 is noted as an ORF with a role that remains uncertain. This CDR3 comprises 15 residues. J gave up 2 bases and V 8 bases, and 9 bases lay outside the gene matches. CDR3 nucleotides: TGCGCCAGCTCTAACGACAGGGCCACCTACAATGAGCAGTTCTTC. This codes for CASSNDRATYNEQFF.

The chain employs TRBV9 and TRBJ1-1; possibly TRBD1 for D (5 bases). Trimming took off 3 bases at V and 4 bases at J, with 16 bases between the two ends. Germline V gene data show CDR1 as SGDLS and CDR2 as YYNGEE. This CDR3 has 15 residues. CDR3 amino acids: CASSAQGLRSTEAFF. In nucleotides, the CDR3 is TGTGCCAGCAGCGCTCAGGGCTTGAGATCCACTGAAGCTTTCTTT.

The chain links TRBV30 to TRBJ1-2, with TRBD1 as a possible D gene (5 bases). V lost 5 bases and J lost 4, with 17 bases in between. CDR1 is GTSNPN and CDR2 is SVGIG in the germline V gene (reference sequence). CDR3 size: 14 residues. CDR3 protein: CAWLDKGRSYGYTF. CDR3 nucleotide sequence: TGTGCCTGGCTAGACAAGGGGCGCAGCTATGGCTACACCTTC.

There are a few counts of this clone. This chain connects TRBV19 to TRBJ1-1; no clear D. Germline values: CDR1 LNHDA, CDR2 SQIVND (reference sequence). The CDR3 consists of 13 residues. V was pared by 6 bases and J by 1 base, with 9 bases between. The CDR3 reads CASRTRQNTEAFF. The DNA of the CDR3 is TGTGCCAGTAGGACCAGACAGAACACTGAAGCTTTCTTT.

The chain has TRBV28 and TRBJ1-1, with D tentatively TRBD1 (5 bases). Germline V lookup: CDR1 MDHEN, CDR2 SYDVKM. Trimming shortened V by 1 base and J by 1 base, and 10 bases separated the two germline ends. This CDR3 has 15 amino acids. Here the CDR3 reads CASSLLTVRNTEAFF. For the CDR3, the DNA is TGTGCCAGCAGTTTATTGACAGTGAGGAACACTGAAGCTTTCTTT.

The chain uses TRBV18 and TRBJ2-7; tentative D call: TRBD2 (7 bases). This CDR3 is 13 amino acids long. Trimming shortened V by 3 bases and J by 7 bases, and 13 bases separated the two germline ends. The V gene's germline CDR1 is KGHSH and CDR2 LQKENI. In DNA, the CDR3 is TGTGCCAGCTCACCTGGGGGGGCGGGTGAGCAGTACTTC. It translates to CASSPGGAGEQYF.

Worth noting for this clone: Within the sample, other DNA sequences also encode this same CDR3. V usage is TRBV7-2 and J usage is TRBJ2-7; D is undetermined. V gave up 1 base and J gave up 6 bases, with 7 bases separating them. In germline, CDR1 is SGHTA, CDR2 FQGNSA. This CDR3 is built from 12 residues. CDR3 nucleotide sequence: TGTGCCAGCAGCTTAGAAAGATCCGAGCAGTACTTC. Its protein product is CASSLERSEQYF.